Each of the 26 T cell receptor beta chains below was sequenced from the same sample in a study of response to subunit inactivated influenza vaccine. TCRdb fed the RT-PCR reads into MiXCR, producing one record per CDR3 protein. The sample shows over 400,000 distinct CDR3 sequences, roughly 9.7% of them seen only once. The sequencing here drew on PBMCs from blood, taken more than 35 days after vaccination. Source of these receptors: a man aged 50-59 years who received an inactivated influenza vaccine.

The rearrangement joins TRBV6-2 or TRBV6-3 to TRBJ1-1; D is ambiguous. The CDR3 covers 14 residues. Trimming removed 1 base from V and 3 bases from J, with 9 bases in between. Germline CDR1 is MNHEY and CDR2 is SVGEGT. For the CDR3, the DNA is TGTGCCAGCAGTTACTTTATCGTATACACTGAAGCTTTCTTT. Translated, it gives CASSYFIVYTEAFF.

The chain recombines TRBV12-3 or TRBV12-4 with TRBJ2-1, with TRBD2 identical over 11 bases. The J segment lost 8 bases and the V segment lost 7 bases, leaving 16 bases of the junction unmatched. The CDR3 has 17 residues. In DNA form, the CDR3 reads TGTGCCAGCACCCTCGGACTAGCGGGCCAGGGCCCCTATGAGCAGTTCTTC. This sequence encodes CASTLGLAGQGPYEQFF.

This clonotype has just a few counts. The rearrangement joins TRBV5-1 to TRBJ2-7, with D perhaps TRBD1 or TRBD2 (5 bases each). Per the germline V gene, CDR1 is SGHRS and CDR2 is YFSETQ. This CDR3 contains 17 residues. The V end was cut by 0 bases, the J end by 2 bases, with 18 bases between. The CDR3 nucleotides are TGCGCCAGCAGCTTGGCCTCTCGGGGCTCGGTTGCCTACGAGCAGTACTTC. Translated, it gives CASSLASRGSVAYEQYF.

This clonotype has more than one count but fewer than ten. The chain links TRBV12-3 or TRBV12-4 to TRBJ2-2; the D is unclear. The CDR3 consists of 13 residues. Trimming pared 7 bases from V and 3 bases from J, leaving 9 bases between. The CDR3 here is CASNPTYTGELFF. CDR3 nucleotide sequence: TGTGCCAGCAACCCAACATACACCGGGGAGCTGTTTTTT.

The table lists this clonotype with many counts. The rearrangement uses TRBV20-1 and TRBJ2-5; TRBD1 aligns across 9 bases. This CDR3 is built from 16 residues. J lost 2 bases, V lost 3 bases, and 10 bases had no gene match. CDR1 DFQATT and CDR2 SNEGSKA come from the germline V gene (reference sequence). The CDR3 protein is CSARDRDRAPQETQYF. The CDR3 nucleotides read TGCAGTGCTAGGGACCGGGACAGGGCCCCACAAGAGACCCAGTACTTC.

In this sample, this clonotype turned up a few times. The J gene is TRBJ2-7, the V gene TRBV11-2, with 7 bases matching TRBD1. This CDR3 has 15 amino acids. CDR1 is SGHAT and CDR2 is FQNNGV in the germline V gene. The V gene end was trimmed by 5 bases and the J gene end by 0 bases; junction bases not matched to a gene: 7. CDR3 in amino acids: CASSPTYRGSYEQYF. The DNA of the CDR3 is TGTGCCAGCAGCCCCACTTACAGGGGCTCCTACGAGCAGTACTTC.

The V and J genes are TRBV6-5 and TRBJ1-1; D gene unclear. CDR1 and CDR2 from the germline V gene are MNHEY and SVGAGI. This CDR3 region has 11 residues. The V and J ends lost 6 bases and 7 bases respectively, with 9 bases between them. As DNA, the CDR3 is TGTGCCAGCAGCCTTAGAGGTGAAGCTTTCTTT. This codes for CASSLRGEAFF.

J is TRBJ2-3 and V is TRBV20-1; D is tentatively TRBD1 or TRBD2 (5 bases each). The CDR3 has 15 amino acids. The V and J ends lost 3 bases and 4 bases respectively, with 17 bases between them. Germline CDR1 DFQATT, CDR2 SNEGSKA (reference sequence). CDR3 bases: TGCAGTGCTAGTGCCGGGACCAAACTGGCAGATACGCAGTATTTT. It codes for CSASAGTKLADTQYF.

This clonotype was counted ten times or more. The rearrangement uses TRBV28 and TRBJ2-7; D possibly uses TRBD1 or TRBD2 (5 bases each). The V end was cut by 3 bases, the J end by 2 bases, with 11 bases between. The germline CDR1 and CDR2 sequences are MDHEN and SYDVKM. The CDR3 loop spans 14 amino acids. The CDR3 coding sequence is TGTGCCAGCAGTTTTAGAGGGACCACCTACGAGCAGTACTTC. It is translated as CASSFRGTTYEQYF.

The chain uses TRBV10-2 and TRBJ1-6; TRBD1 is a possible D gene (6 bases). Trimming stripped 7 bases from V and 3 bases from J, with 10 bases between. The CDR3 runs to 14 residues. The germline gives CDR1 WSHSY, CDR2 SAAADI. CDR3 DNA: TGCGCCAGCACTAGCAGGGGCTATAATTCACCCCTCCACTTT. It yields the protein CASTSRGYNSPLHF.

There are a few counts of this clonotype. The V and J genes are TRBV6-5 and TRBJ2-7, with a possible D match to TRBD2 (6 bases). CDR3 size: 17 residues. CDR1 is MNHEY and CDR2 is SVGAGI in the germline V gene. The V and J ends lost 2 bases and 1 base respectively, with 18 bases between them. CDR3 sequence reads: CASSYTNPGTGSYEQYF. CDR3 nucleotide sequence: TGTGCCAGCAGTTACACCAATCCCGGGACTGGATCCTACGAGCAGTACTTC.

This clonotype has just a few counts. The CDR3 region is CASGRPGQETQYF. The CDR3 nucleotides read TGTGCCAGCGGTAGGCCAGGCCAAGAGACCCAGTACTTC. The chain employs TRBV6-6 and TRBJ2-5; D not resolved. The V and J ends lost 8 bases and 1 base respectively, with 11 bases between them. This CDR3 is built from 13 residues. The V gene's germline CDR1 is MNHNY and CDR2 SVGAGI (reference sequence).

This chain links TRBV25-1 with TRBJ2-2, with D uncertain. This CDR3 spans 16 amino acids. Germline CDR1 is MGHDK and CDR2 is SYGVNS. V lost 3 bases and J lost 1, with 12 bases in between. CDR3 protein: CASSDTEWMNTGELFF. CDR3 DNA sequence: TGTGCCAGCAGTGATACAGAGTGGATGAACACCGGGGAGCTGTTTTTT.

The J gene is TRBJ2-3, the V gene TRBV5-1; 8 nucleotides agree with TRBD1. The CDR3 loop spans 17 amino acids. Per the germline V gene, CDR1 is SGHRS and CDR2 is YFSETQ. The V gene end was trimmed by 0 bases and the J gene end by 0 bases; junction bases not matched to a gene: 6. DNA of the CDR3: TGCGCCAGCAGCTTGGGCTCCGGGACAGGTAGCACAGATACGCAGTATTTT. Translated: CASSLGSGTGSTDTQYF.

This chain uses TRBV18 with TRBJ1-1, with a tentative D call TRBD1 (6 bases). The CDR3 spans 14 residues. Per germline, CDR1 KGHSH and CDR2 LQKENI. V lost 3 bases to trimming and J lost 3 bases, with 11 bases between them. CDR3: CASSPLQGDTEAFF. DNA of the CDR3: TGTGCCAGCTCACCGCTACAGGGAGACACTGAAGCTTTCTTT.

The chain has TRBV5-1 and TRBJ2-7; 10 bases line up with TRBD2. Germline CDR1 SGHRS, CDR2 YFSETQ. The junction had 12 bases not matched to a gene; V was cut back by 6 bases and J by 0 bases. The CDR3 length is 17 residues. CDR3: CASNPSSGTSVSYEQYF. CDR3 DNA: TGCGCCAGCAACCCATCCTCTGGGACTAGCGTCTCCTACGAGCAGTACTTC.

This clonotype has ten or more counts. The chain carries TRBV5-1 and TRBJ2-6, with D tentatively TRBD2 (5 bases). The germline CDR1 and CDR2 sequences are SGHRS and YFSETQ. The CDR3 sequence is 16 residues long. V was pared by 0 bases and J by 1 base, with 8 bases between. In DNA, the CDR3 is TGCGCCAGCAGCTTGGGGGGAGTTTCTGGGGCCAACGTCCTGACTTTC. This translates into CASSLGGVSGANVLTF. Based on the CDR3 plus reference TRBV5-1 and TRBJ2-6, the full variable domain is KAGVTQTPRYLIKTRGQQVTLSCSPISGHRSVSWYQQTPGQGLQFLFEYFSETQRNKGNFPGRFSGRQFSNSRSEMNVSTLELGDSALYLCASSLGGVSGANVLTFGAGSRLTVL.

This clonotype was picked up many times. The chain links TRBV29-1 to TRBJ2-3, with 11 bases lining up with TRBD1. V was clipped by 5 bases and J by 5 bases; unmatched bases: 6. The CDR3 has 14 residues. The germline gives CDR1 SQVTM, CDR2 ANQGSEA. The CDR3 sequence: CSVNGQGAIDTQYF. The CDR3 bases are TGCAGCGTTAATGGACAGGGGGCGATAGATACGCAGTATTTT.

The chain uses TRBV30 and TRBJ2-5, with D perhaps being TRBD1 or TRBD2 (6 bases each). CDR3 length: 14 residues. Germline CDR1 and CDR2: GTSNPN and SVGIG (reference sequence). V lost 1 base to trimming and J lost 6 bases, with 15 bases between them. The CDR3 is CAWSAGARVQTQYF. Here the CDR3 DNA reads TGTGCCTGGAGTGCGGGGGCGCGGGTCCAGACCCAGTACTTC.

The table lists this clonotype with many counts. The chain recombines TRBV5-1 with TRBJ2-3; D is perhaps TRBD1 (6 bases). The V end lost 1 base, the J end lost 4 bases, and 10 bases lay between the germline ends. Germline CDR1 SGHRS, CDR2 YFSETQ. The CDR3 runs to 14 residues. Here the CDR3 reads CASSLYGGADTQYF. The CDR3 DNA reads TGCGCCAGCAGCTTGTATGGGGGCGCAGATACGCAGTATTTT.

Worth noting for this clonotype: This may come from a read error, since a much larger clone is one base off. Without the conserved terminal phenylalanine or tryptophan, this CDR3 likely stems from a read error. The gene calls are TRBV11-1 and TRBJ2-1; 12 bases align to TRBD2. CDR3 size: 19 residues. Germline CDR1 and CDR2: SGHAT and FQDESV (reference sequence). Trimming at V came to 4 bases and at J to 2 bases, leaving 12 bases not matched to a gene. The CDR3 loop reads CASSSSLSSGRAAYNEQFY. For the CDR3, the DNA is TGTGCCAGCAGCTCGTCACTTTCTAGCGGGAGGGCCGCCTACAATGAGCAGTTCTAC.

This clonotype appeared many times. The CDR3 coding sequence is TGTGCCAGCAGTTTTGGGGCTAGTTACAATGAGCAGTTCTTC. Amino acid sequence: CASSFGASYNEQFF. This rearrangement joins TRBV12-3 or TRBV12-4 to TRBJ2-1, with a weak D call TRBD1 (5 bases). Trimming stripped 3 bases from V and 4 bases from J, with 10 bases between. The CDR3 covers 14 residues.

The table lists this clonotype with many counts. The chain joins TRBV7-2 to TRBJ2-7, with 9 bases identical to TRBD1. Germline V gene sequence: CDR1 SGHTA, CDR2 FQGNSA. This CDR3 comprises 13 residues. J gave up 8 bases and V 5 bases, and 7 bases lay outside the gene matches. CDR3 region: CASSIRTGDKQYF. Written as DNA, the CDR3 is TGTGCCAGCAGCATCCGGACAGGGGATAAGCAGTACTTC.

The table lists this clonotype with a few counts. The V gene is TRBV6-5, the J gene TRBJ2-2; D possibly uses TRBD1 or TRBD2 (6 bases each). V lost 0 bases and J lost 6, with 20 bases in between. From germline, CDR1 is MNHEY and CDR2 SVGAGI. The CDR3 extends over 18 amino acids. The CDR3 loop reads CASSYSKPRGPISGELFF. In DNA, the CDR3 is TGTGCCAGCAGTTACTCGAAACCACGGGGGCCCATTTCCGGGGAGCTGTTTTTT.

CDR3 amino acids: CASYDTGELFF. CDR3 nucleotide sequence: TGTGCCAGCTACGACACCGGGGAGCTGTTTTTT. The chain joins TRBV7-9 to TRBJ2-2; unclear D gene. Germline CDR1 is SEHNR and CDR2 is FQNEAQ (reference sequence). The CDR3 extends over 11 amino acids. Trimming stripped 8 bases from V and 3 bases from J, with 4 bases between.

At least ten counts were recorded for this clonotype. V and J are TRBV12-3 or TRBV12-4 and TRBJ2-7; no clear D gene. V lost 3 bases and J lost 0, with 9 bases in between. The CDR3 is 14 amino acids. CDR3 in DNA: TGTGCCAGCAGTTTGACTCGGTCCTCCTACGAGCAGTACTTC. It specifies CASSLTRSSYEQYF.